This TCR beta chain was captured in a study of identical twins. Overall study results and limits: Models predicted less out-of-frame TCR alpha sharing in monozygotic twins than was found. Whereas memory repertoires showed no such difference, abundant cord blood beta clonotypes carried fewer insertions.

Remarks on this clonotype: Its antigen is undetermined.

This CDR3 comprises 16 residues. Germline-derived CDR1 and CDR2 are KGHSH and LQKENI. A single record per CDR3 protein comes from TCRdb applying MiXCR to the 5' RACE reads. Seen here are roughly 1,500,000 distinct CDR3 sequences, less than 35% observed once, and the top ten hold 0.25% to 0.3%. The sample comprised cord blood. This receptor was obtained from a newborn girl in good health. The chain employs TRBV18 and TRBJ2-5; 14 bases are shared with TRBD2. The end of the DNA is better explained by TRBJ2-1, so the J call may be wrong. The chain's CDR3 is CASSTGTSGGQETQFF. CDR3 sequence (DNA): TGTGCCAGCTCAACGGGGACTAGCGGGGGACAAGAGACCCAGTTCTTC.